Sequencing of this TCR beta chain was carried out in a study of T cells after yellow fever vaccination. TCRdb used MiXCR to reprocess the 5' RACE reads, holding one entry per CDR3 protein. Here the sample spans some 63,000 distinct CDR3 sequences, 7.4% being singletons. J lost 4 bases, V lost 2 bases, and 11 bases had no gene match. Germline V lookup: CDR1 DFQATT, CDR2 SNEGSKA (reference sequence). There are 15 residues in the CDR3. Study-level points and caveats: The secondary response was weaker but peaked faster, day 5 versus 15.

This clonotype came up many times. Its antigen is not identified. This chain uses TRBV20-1 with TRBJ2-7; 7 nucleotides align to TRBD2. The clonotype comes from a young man who received the YFV17D yellow fever vaccine. The sequenced sample was CD8+ T cells sorted from PBMCs, obtained 15 days after the yellow fever booster vaccination. The CDR3 bases are TGCAGTGCTAGATCCGTGGGTCTAGCGGTATACGAGCAGTACTTC. Its translation: CSARSVGLAVYEQYF.